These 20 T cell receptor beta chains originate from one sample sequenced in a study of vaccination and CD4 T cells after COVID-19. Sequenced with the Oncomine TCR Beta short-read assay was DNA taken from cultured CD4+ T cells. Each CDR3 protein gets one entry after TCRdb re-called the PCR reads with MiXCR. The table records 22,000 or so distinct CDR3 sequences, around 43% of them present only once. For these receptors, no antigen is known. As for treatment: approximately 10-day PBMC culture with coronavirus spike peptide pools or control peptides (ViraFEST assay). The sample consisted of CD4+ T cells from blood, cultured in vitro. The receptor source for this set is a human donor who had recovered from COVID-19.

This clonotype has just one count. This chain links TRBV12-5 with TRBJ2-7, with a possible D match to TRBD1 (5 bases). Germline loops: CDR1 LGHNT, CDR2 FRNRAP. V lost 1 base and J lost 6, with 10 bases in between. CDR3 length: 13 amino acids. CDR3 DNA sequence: TGTGCTAGTGGTTTGGGCAGGGTAGGCGAGCAGTACTTC. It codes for CASGLGRVGEQYF.

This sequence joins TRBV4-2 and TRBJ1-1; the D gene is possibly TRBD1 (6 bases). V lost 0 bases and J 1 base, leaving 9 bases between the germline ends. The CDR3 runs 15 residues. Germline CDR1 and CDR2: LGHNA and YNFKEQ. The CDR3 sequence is CASSQDLTGNTEAFF. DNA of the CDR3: TGTGCCAGCAGCCAAGACCTGACAGGGAACACTGAAGCTTTCTTT.

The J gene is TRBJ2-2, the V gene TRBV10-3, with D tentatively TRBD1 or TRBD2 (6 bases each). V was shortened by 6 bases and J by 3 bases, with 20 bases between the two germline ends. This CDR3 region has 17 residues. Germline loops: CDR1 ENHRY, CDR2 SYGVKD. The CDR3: CAIRDSLEGGYTGELFF. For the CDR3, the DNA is TGTGCCATCAGAGATAGCCTCGAGGGGGGTTACACCGGGGAGCTGTTTTTT.

The CDR3: CASSEFARTGTGPNYGYTF. In DNA, the CDR3 is TGTGCCAGCAGTGAATTCGCCCGGACCGGGACAGGTCCTAACTATGGCTACACCTTC. The V and J genes are TRBV6-1 and TRBJ1-2; 8 bases match TRBD1. Germline assignment: CDR1 MNHNS and CDR2 SASEGT. Losses at the gene ends were 2 bases for V and 0 bases for J; bases not matched to a gene: 14. There are 19 residues in the CDR3.

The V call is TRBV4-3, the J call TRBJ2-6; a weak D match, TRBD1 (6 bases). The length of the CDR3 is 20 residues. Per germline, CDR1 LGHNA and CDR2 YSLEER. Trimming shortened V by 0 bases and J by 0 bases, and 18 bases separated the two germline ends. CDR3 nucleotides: TGCGCCAGCAGCCAAGATCGGGACAAGGTAGGTCTCTCTGGGGCCAACGTCCTGACTTTC. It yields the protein CASSQDRDKVGLSGANVLTF.

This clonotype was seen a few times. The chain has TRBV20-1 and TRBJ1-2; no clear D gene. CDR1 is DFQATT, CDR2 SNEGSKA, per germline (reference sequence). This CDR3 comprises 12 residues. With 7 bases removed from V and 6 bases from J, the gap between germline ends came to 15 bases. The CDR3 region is CSDKTGSDGYTF. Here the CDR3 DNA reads TGCAGTGATAAAACTGGGAGCGATGGCTACACCTTC.

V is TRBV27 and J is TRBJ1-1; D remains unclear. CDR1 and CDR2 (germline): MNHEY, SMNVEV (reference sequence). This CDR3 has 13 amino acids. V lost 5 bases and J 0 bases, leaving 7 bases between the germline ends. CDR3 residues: CASSGYMNTEAFF. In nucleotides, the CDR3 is TGTGCCAGCAGTGGTTACATGAACACTGAAGCTTTCTTT.

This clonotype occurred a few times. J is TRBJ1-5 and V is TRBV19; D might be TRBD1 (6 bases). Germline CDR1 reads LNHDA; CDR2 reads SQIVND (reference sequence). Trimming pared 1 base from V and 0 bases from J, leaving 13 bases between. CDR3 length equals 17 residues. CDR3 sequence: CASSIGKGQTSNQPQHF. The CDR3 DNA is TGTGCCAGTAGTATAGGGAAGGGACAAACTAGCAATCAGCCCCAGCATTTT.

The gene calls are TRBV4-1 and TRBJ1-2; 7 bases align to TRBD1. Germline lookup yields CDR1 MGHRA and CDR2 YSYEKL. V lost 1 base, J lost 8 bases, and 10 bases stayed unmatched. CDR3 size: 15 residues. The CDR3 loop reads CASSQVGGTALGYTF. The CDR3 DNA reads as TGCGCCAGCAGCCAAGTCGGAGGGACAGCCCTAGGCTACACCTTC.

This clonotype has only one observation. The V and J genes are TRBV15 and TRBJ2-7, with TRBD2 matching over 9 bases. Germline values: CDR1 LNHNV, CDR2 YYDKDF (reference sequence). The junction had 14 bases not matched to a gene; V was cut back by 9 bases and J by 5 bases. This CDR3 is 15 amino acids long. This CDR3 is CATTRGGGANDEQYF. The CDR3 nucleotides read TGTGCCACTACGAGGGGCGGGGGGGCTAACGACGAGCAGTACTTC.

In nucleotides, the CDR3 is TGCGCCAGCAGCTTGGCCAGCGGGGGACGCCAAGAGACCCAGTACTTC. Protein: CASSLASGGRQETQYF. This chain uses TRBV5-1 with TRBJ2-5, with TRBD2 matching over 8 bases. With 0 bases clipped from V and 1 base from J, the junction kept 5 bases outside the gene matches. CDR1 is SGHRS and CDR2 is YFSETQ in the germline V gene. The CDR3 has 16 residues.

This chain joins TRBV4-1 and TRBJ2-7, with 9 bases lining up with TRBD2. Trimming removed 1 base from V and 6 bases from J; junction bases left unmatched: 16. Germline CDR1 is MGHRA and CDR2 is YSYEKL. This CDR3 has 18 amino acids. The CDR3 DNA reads TGCGCCAGCAGCCAAGCGCCGGTGGCGGGGGGGCCCTTCGCCGAGCAGTACTTC. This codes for CASSQAPVAGGPFAEQYF.

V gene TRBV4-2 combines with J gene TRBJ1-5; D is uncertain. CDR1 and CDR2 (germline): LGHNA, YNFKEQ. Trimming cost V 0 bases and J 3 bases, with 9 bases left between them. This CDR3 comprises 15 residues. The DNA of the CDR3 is TGTGCCAGCAGCCAAGATTCAGGAACCAATCAGCCCCAGCATTTT. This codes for CASSQDSGTNQPQHF.

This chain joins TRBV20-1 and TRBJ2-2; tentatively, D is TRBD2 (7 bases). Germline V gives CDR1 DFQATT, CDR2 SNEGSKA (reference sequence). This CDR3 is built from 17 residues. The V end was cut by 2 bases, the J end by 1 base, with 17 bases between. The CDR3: CSARRGGRGLNTGELFF. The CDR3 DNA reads TGCAGTGCTAGAAGGGGGGGTAGAGGCTTGAACACCGGGGAGCTGTTTTTT.

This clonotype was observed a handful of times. CDR3 amino acids: CASSETGANVLTF. The CDR3 DNA reads TGTGCCAGCAGTGAGACTGGGGCCAACGTCCTGACTTTC. The chain couples TRBV2 to TRBJ2-6; D not resolved. The CDR3 extends over 13 amino acids. Germline V gene sequence: CDR1 SNHLY, CDR2 FYNNEI. V gave up 3 bases and J gave up 2 bases, with 2 bases separating them.

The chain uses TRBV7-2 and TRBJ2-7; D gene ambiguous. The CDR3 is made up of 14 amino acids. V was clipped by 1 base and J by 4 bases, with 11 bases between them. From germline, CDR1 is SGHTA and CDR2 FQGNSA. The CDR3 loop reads CASSLEAGDYEQYF. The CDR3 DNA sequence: TGTGCCAGCAGCTTAGAAGCAGGAGATTACGAGCAGTACTTC.

CDR3 region: CASSSTSGPSEQYF. The CDR3 DNA follows: TGCGCCAGCAGCTCAACTAGCGGCCCAAGCGAGCAGTACTTC. V gene TRBV5-1 combines with J gene TRBJ2-7, with 8 positions matching TRBD2. The CDR3 has 14 amino acids. Trimming at V came to 3 bases and at J to 6 bases, leaving 8 bases not matched to a gene. Looked up from germline, CDR1 is SGHRS and CDR2 is YFSETQ.

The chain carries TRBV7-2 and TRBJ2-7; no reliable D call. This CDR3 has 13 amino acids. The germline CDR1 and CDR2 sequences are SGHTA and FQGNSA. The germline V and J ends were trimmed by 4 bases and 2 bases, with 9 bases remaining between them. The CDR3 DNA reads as TGTGCCAGCAGCTCAATAGGCCCCTACGAGCAGTACTTC. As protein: CASSSIGPYEQYF.

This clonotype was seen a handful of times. CDR3 loop: CASSNERGPQETQYF. In DNA form, the CDR3 reads TGTGCCAGCAGCAACGAGCGGGGGCCGCAAGAGACCCAGTACTTC. This chain uses TRBV2 with TRBJ2-5; TRBD2 aligns across 8 bases. The germline V gene encodes CDR1 SNHLY and CDR2 FYNNEI. This CDR3 is built from 15 residues. V shed 6 bases, J shed 2 bases, and the junction held 8 bases outside the gene matches.

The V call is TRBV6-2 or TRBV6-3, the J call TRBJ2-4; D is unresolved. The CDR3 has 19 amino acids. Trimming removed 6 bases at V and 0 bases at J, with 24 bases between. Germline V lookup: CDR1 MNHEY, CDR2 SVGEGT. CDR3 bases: TGTGCCAGCAGCAATAGTCCCCGGCCGGGCCGTCTAGCCAAAAACATTCAGTACTTC. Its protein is CASSNSPRPGRLAKNIQYF.